The next 11 T cell receptor beta chains were all read from a single sample in a study of cytomegalovirus exposure and HLA in healthy donors. Both 60 Vbeta primers and 13 Jbeta primers went into the PCR. Libraries were prepared by immunoSEQ multiplex PCR; TCRdb keeps only in-frame clonotypes and omits some of them. Among approximately 100,000 clones listed, roughly 80% were seen once. The sample consisted of PBMCs. These TCRs come from a man aged 55 to 70 in good health and CMV-seropositive.

The chain has TRBV19 and TRBJ1-2, with D perhaps matching TRBD1 (6 bases). Trimming left V 5 bases short and J 2 bases short, with 9 bases between. This CDR3 comprises 13 residues. CDR1 is LNHDA, CDR2 SQIVND, per germline (reference sequence). The CDR3 DNA follows: TGTGCCAGTAGTTGGGGGACAAACTATGGCTACACCTTC. Translated, it gives CASSWGTNYGYTF.

This clone was counted only a few times. The genes are TRBV5-1 and TRBJ1-1; 8 nucleotides line up with TRBD1. With V trimmed by 2 bases and J by 2 bases, 5 bases remained unmatched. In germline, CDR1 is SGHRS, CDR2 YFSETQ. The CDR3 spans 15 residues. CDR3 in amino acids: CASSLNGQGNTEAFF. The CDR3 bases are TGCGCCAGCAGCTTAAACGGACAGGGAAACACTGAAGCTTTCTTT.

V usage is TRBV25-1 and J usage is TRBJ2-1; D possibly corresponds to TRBD1 (7 bases). The germline V gene encodes CDR1 MGHDK and CDR2 SYGVNS. This CDR3 has 13 amino acids. Trimming took 0 bases from V and 16 from J, leaving 16 bases between them. CDR3 amino acids: CASSEYGGTARFF. The CDR3 nucleotides are TGTGCCAGCAGTGAATATGGAGGGACAGCCCGCTTCTTC. Together with reference TRBV25-1 and TRBJ2-1, the CDR3 gives the full variable domain: EADIYQTPRYLVIGTGKKITLECSQTMGHDKMYWYQQDPGMELHLIHYSYGVNSTEKGDLSSESTVSRIRTEHFPLTLESARPSHTSQYLCASSEYGGTARFFGPGTRLTVL.

The gene calls are TRBV19 and TRBJ1-4, with D possibly being TRBD1 (5 bases). This CDR3 region has 12 residues. Looked up from germline, CDR1 is LNHDA and CDR2 is SQIVND (reference sequence). Trimming removed 7 bases at V and 8 bases at J, with 11 bases between. The DNA of the CDR3 is TGTGCCAGTACTCGGGGGACGGAAAAACTGTTTTTT. This gives the protein CASTRGTEKLFF. Full variable domain (outside the CDR3, taken from reference TRBV19 and TRBJ1-4): DGGITQSPKYLFRKEGQNVTLSCEQNLNHDAMYWYRQDPGQGLRLIYYSQIVNDFQKGDIAEGYSVSREKKESFPLTVTSAQKNPTAFYLCASTRGTEKLFFGSGTQLSVL.

J is TRBJ2-7 and V is TRBV6-5, with D possibly being TRBD1 (5 bases). CDR3 length: 14 amino acids. V lost 6 bases and J 2 bases, leaving 14 bases between the germline ends. CDR1 and CDR2 from the germline V gene are MNHEY and SVGAGI. The CDR3 loop is CASRREGVTYEQYF. The CDR3 nucleotides are TGTGCCAGCAGAAGGGAAGGGGTCACCTACGAGCAGTACTTC.

This clone was picked up a small number of times. This chain links TRBV27 with TRBJ1-2; the match to TRBD1 covers 8 bases. The length of the CDR3 is 14 residues. V trimming: 11 bases; J trimming: 3 bases; junction bases outside the gene matches: 11. CDR1 is MNHEY, CDR2 SMNVEV, per germline (reference sequence). CDR3 in DNA: TGTGCCGCGTATGCGGACAGGGTGGACTATGGCTACACCTTC. Its protein is CAAYADRVDYGYTF.

This chain joins TRBV2 and TRBJ2-2; D may be TRBD1 (5 bases). Trimming left V 6 bases short and J 0 bases short, with 11 bases between. This CDR3 comprises 15 residues. CDR1 is SNHLY, CDR2 FYNNEI, per germline. The CDR3 bases are TGTGCCAGCAGCATGTTGACAGCGAACACCGGGGAGCTGTTTTTT. It yields the protein CASSMLTANTGELFF.

The chain joins TRBV18 to TRBJ2-3; the D gene is possibly TRBD1 (6 bases). Deletions cut 3 bases from V and 1 base from J, with 11 bases between. CDR1 KGHSH and CDR2 LQKENI come from the germline V gene. The CDR3 loop spans 15 amino acids. CDR3 nucleotide sequence: TGTGCCAGCTCACCGGGGGCGGGTGGCACAGATACGCAGTATTTT. Protein: CASSPGAGGTDTQYF.

The V and J genes are TRBV6-5 and TRBJ2-5, with TRBD2 matching over 8 bases. In germline, CDR1 is MNHEY, CDR2 SVGAGI. CDR3 length: 14 residues. After removal of 2 bases from V and 5 bases from J, the junction contained 4 bases not matched to a gene. The CDR3 DNA is TGTGCCAGCAGTTACCGGGGGGGCTCGGAGACCCAGTACTTC. As protein: CASSYRGGSETQYF.

This chain connects TRBV2 to TRBJ2-1; 7 bases align to TRBD1. V was clipped by 4 bases and J by 6 bases; unmatched bases: 6. The length of the CDR3 is 14 residues. Per germline, CDR1 SNHLY and CDR2 FYNNEI. CDR3 amino acids: CASSGDRGLNEQFF. The CDR3 DNA reads as TGTGCCAGCAGTGGGGATAGGGGGCTCAATGAGCAGTTCTTC.

This rearrangement joins TRBV5-5 to TRBJ1-1; 7 positions agree with TRBD1. The CDR3 is 15 amino acids. Looked up from germline, CDR1 is SGHKS and CDR2 is YYEKEE (reference sequence). Losses at the gene ends were 4 bases for V and 0 bases for J; bases not matched to a gene: 6. The CDR3 DNA sequence: TGTGCCAGCAGCCTCCAGACAGGGTTGAACACTGAAGCTTTCTTT. Its translation: CASSLQTGLNTEAFF.